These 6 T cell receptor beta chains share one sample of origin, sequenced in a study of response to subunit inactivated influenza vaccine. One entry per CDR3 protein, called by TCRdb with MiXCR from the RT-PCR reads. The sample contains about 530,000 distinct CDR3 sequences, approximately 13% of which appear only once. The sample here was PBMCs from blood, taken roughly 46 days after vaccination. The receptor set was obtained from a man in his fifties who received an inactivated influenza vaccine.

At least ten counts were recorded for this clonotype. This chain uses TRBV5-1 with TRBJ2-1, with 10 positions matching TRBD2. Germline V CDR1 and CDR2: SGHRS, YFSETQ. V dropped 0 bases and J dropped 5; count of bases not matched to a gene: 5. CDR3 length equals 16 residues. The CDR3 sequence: CASSLGRLAGHNEQFF. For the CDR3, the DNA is TGCGCCAGCAGCTTGGGTCGACTAGCGGGCCACAATGAGCAGTTCTTC.

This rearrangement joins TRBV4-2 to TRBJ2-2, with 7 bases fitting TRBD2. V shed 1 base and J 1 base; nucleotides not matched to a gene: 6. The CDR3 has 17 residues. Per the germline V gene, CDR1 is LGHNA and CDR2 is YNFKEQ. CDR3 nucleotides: TGTGCCAGCAGCCAAGCTAGTGGACTAGGGAACACCGGGGAGCTGTTTTTT. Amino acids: CASSQASGLGNTGELFF.

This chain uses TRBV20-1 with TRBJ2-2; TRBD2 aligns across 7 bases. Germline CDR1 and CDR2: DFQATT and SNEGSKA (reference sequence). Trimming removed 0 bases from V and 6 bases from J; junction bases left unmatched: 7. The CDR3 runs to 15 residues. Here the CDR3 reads CSARDSRELAGELFF. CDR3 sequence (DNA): TGCAGTGCTAGAGATTCGCGGGAGCTTGCCGGGGAGCTGTTTTTT.

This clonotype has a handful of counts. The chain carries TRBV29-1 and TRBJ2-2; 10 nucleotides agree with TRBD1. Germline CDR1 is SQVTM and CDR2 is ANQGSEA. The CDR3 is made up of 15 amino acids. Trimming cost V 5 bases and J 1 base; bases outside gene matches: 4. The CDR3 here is CSVRRTGGNTGELFF. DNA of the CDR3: TGCAGCGTTCGCCGGACAGGGGGGAACACCGGGGAGCTGTTTTTT.

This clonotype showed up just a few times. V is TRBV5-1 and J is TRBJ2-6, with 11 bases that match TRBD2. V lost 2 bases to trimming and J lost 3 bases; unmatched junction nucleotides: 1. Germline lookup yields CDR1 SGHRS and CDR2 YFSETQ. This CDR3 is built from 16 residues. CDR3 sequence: CASSLLAGVGANVLTF. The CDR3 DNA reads TGCGCCAGCAGCTTACTAGCGGGAGTTGGGGCCAACGTCCTGACTTTC.

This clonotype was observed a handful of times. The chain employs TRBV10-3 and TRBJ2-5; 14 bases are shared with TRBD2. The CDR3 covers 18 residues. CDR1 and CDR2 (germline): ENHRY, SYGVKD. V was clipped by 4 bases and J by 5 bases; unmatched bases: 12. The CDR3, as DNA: TGTGCCATCAGTGGGGGGACTAGCGGGAGTTATCATCGTGAGACCCAGTACTTC. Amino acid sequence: CAISGGTSGSYHRETQYF.